This TCR beta chain appears in the sequencing data of a study of cytomegalovirus exposure and HLA in healthy donors. In this sample, this clone turned up a few times. Amplification used 60 Vbeta primers and 13 Jbeta primers. The protocol was immunoSEQ multiplex PCR, while the TCRdb copy is restricted to in-frame clones and leaves out a portion. The data hold 150,000 to 200,000 clones, with 80% observed a single time. The sample taken for sequencing was PBMCs. The sequence came from a boy younger than 18 in good health and CMV-seronegative.

The CDR3 sequence: CASTETVSAVGYTF. DNA of the CDR3: TGTGCCAGTACGGAGACAGTTTCGGCGGTAGGCTACACCTTC. The chain employs TRBV19 and TRBJ1-2, with D maybe TRBD1 (5 bases). The CDR3 is 14 amino acids. Germline CDR1 is LNHDA and CDR2 is SQIVND (reference sequence). Trimming removed 7 bases at V and 8 bases at J, with 20 bases between.